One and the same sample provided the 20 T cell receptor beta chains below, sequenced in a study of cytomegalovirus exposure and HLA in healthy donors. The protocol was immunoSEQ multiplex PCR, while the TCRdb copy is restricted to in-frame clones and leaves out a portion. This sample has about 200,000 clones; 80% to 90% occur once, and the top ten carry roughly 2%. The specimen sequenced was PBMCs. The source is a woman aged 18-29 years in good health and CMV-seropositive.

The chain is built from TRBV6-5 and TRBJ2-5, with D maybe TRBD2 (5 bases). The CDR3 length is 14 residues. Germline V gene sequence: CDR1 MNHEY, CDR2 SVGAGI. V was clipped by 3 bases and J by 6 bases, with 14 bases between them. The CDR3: CASSYWQEVQTQYF. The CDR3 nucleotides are TGTGCCAGCAGTTATTGGCAGGAGGTACAGACCCAGTACTTC.

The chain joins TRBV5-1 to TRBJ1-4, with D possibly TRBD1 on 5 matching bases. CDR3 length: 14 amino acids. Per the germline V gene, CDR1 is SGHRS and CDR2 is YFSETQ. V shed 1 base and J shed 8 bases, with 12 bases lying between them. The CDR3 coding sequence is TGCGCCAGCAGCTTGCGGCCTCGGGGGGAAAAACTGTTTTTT. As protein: CASSLRPRGEKLFF.

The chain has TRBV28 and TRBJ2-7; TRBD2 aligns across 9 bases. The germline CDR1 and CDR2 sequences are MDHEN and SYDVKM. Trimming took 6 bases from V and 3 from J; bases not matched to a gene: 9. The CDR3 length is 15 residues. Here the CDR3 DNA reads TGTGCCAGCAGCCTCGACGGCGGGAGGGTCTACGAGCAGTACTTC. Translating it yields CASSLDGGRVYEQYF.

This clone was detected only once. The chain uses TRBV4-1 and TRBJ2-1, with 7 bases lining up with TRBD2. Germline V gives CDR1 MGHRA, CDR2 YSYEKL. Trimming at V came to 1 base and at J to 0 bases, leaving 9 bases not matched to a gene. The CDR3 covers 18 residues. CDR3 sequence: CASSQGIAGLRSYNEQFF. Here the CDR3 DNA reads TGCGCCAGCAGCCAAGGGATAGCGGGCCTGCGCTCCTACAATGAGCAGTTCTTC.

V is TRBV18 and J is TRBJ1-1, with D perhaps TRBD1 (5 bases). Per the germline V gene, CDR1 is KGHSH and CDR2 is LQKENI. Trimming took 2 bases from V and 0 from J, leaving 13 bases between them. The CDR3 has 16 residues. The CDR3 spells CASSPSQGGLNTEAFF. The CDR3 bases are TGTGCCAGCTCACCAAGCCAGGGAGGATTGAACACTGAAGCTTTCTTT.

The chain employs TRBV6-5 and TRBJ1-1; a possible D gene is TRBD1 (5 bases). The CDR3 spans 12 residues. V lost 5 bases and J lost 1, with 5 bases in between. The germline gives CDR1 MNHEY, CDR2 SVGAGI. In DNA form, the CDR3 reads TGTGCCAGCAGTCAGGGGAACACTGAAGCTTTCTTT. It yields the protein CASSQGNTEAFF.

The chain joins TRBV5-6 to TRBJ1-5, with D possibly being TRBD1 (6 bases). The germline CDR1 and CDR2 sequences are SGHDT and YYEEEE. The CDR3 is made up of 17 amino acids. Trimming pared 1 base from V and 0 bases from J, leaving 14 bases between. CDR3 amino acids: CASSLTGSENSNQPQHF. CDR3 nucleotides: TGTGCCAGCAGCTTGACAGGGAGCGAAAATAGCAATCAGCCCCAGCATTTT.

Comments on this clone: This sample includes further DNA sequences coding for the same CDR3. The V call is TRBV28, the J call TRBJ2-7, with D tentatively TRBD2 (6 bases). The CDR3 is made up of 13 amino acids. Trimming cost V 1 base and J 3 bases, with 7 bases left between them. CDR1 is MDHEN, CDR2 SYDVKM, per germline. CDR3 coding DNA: TGTGCCAGCAGTTTATCGCGGGACTACGAGCAGTACTTC. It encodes CASSLSRDYEQYF.

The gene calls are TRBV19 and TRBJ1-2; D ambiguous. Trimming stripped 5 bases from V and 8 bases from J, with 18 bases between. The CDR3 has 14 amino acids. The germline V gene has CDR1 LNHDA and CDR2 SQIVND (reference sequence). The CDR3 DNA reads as TGTGCCAGTAGTGGGAGTGTAACGGGTGTGGGCTACACCTTC. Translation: CASSGSVTGVGYTF. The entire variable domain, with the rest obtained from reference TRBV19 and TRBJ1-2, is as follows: DGGITQSPKYLFRKEGQNVTLSCEQNLNHDAMYWYRQDPGQGLRLIYYSQIVNDFQKGDIAEGYSVSREKKESFPLTVTSAQKNPTAFYLCASSGSVTGVGYTFGSGTRLTVV.

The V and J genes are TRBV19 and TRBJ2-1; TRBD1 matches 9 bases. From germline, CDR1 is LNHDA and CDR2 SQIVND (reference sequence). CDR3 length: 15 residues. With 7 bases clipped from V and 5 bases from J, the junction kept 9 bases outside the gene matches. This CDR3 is CASTADRGDNNEQFF. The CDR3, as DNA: TGTGCCAGTACTGCTGACAGGGGGGACAACAATGAGCAGTTCTTC.

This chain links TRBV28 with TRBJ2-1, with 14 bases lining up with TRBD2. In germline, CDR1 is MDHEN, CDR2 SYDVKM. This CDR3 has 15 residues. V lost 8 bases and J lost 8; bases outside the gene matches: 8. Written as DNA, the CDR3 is TGTGCCAGCGCACCTGCGGGACTAGCGGGAGATGAGCAGTTCTTC. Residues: CASAPAGLAGDEQFF.

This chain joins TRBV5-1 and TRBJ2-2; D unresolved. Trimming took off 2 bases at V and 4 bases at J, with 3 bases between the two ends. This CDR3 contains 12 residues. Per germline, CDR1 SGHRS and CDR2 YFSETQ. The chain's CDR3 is CASSFSTGELFF. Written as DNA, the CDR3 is TGCGCCAGCAGCTTCAGCACCGGGGAGCTGTTTTTT.

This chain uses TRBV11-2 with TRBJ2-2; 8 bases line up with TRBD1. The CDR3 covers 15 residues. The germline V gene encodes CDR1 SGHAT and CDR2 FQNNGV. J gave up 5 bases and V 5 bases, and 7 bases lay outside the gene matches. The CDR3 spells CASSKGDRRTGELFF. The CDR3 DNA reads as TGTGCCAGCAGCAAAGGGGACAGGAGAACCGGGGAGCTGTTTTTT.

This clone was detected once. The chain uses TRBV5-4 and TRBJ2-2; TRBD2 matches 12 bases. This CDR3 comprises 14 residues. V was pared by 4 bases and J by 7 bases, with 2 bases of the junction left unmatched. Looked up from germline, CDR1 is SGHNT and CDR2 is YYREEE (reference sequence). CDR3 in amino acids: CASSQGLAGGELFF. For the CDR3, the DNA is TGTGCCAGCAGCCAGGGACTAGCGGGCGGGGAGCTGTTTTTT.

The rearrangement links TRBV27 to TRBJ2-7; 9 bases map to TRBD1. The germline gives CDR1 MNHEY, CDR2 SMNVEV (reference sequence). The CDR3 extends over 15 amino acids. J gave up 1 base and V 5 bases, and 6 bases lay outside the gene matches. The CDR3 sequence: CASSTNRGLSYEQYF. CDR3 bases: TGTGCCAGCAGTACGAACAGGGGGCTATCCTACGAGCAGTACTTC.

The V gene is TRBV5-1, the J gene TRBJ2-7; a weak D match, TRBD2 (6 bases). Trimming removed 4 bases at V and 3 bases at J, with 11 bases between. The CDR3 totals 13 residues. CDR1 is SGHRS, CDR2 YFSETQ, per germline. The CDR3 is CASSLGLNYEQYF. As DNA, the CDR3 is TGCGCCAGCAGCCTGGGACTGAACTACGAGCAGTACTTC.

Here the CDR3 reads CASSQPFSPSGSRNEQFF. The CDR3 region has the DNA TGCGCCAGCAGCCAACCCTTCTCGCCTAGCGGGAGTCGTAATGAGCAGTTCTTC. V usage is TRBV4-1 and J usage is TRBJ2-1; 10 bases are shared with TRBD2. The CDR3 extends over 18 amino acids. From germline, CDR1 is MGHRA and CDR2 YSYEKL. The V segment lost 2 bases and the J segment 7 bases; nucleotides outside the gene matches: 14.

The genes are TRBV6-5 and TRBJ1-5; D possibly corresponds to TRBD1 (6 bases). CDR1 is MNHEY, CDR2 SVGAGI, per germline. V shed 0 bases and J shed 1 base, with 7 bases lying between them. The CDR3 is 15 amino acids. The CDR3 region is CASSYSGGSNQPQHF. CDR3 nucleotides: TGTGCCAGCAGTTACTCAGGGGGAAGCAATCAGCCCCAGCATTTT.

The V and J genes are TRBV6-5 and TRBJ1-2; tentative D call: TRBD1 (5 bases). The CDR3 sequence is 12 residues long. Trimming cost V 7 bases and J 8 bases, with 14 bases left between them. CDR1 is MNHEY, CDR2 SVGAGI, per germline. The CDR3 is CASTTGQRGYTF. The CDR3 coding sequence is TGTGCCAGCACCACAGGTCAGCGAGGCTACACCTTC.

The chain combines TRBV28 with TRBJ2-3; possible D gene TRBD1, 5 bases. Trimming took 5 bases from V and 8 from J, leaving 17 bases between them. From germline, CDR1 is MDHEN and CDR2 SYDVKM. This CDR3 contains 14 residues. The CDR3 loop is CASSGRGRSGTQYF. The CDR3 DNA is TGTGCCAGCAGTGGAAGGGGCCGCTCAGGTACGCAGTATTTT.